This T cell receptor beta chain was retrieved from a study of blood T cell repertoires in COVID-19. As for the study in general: Spain, Italy and the United States supplied samples that represented acute and convalescent COVID-19.

In the source study's methods: From reference gene primer amplification, estimates of nucleated cell counts were derived. Clones were sequenced by immunoSEQ multiplex PCR, and TCRdb holds only the in-frame ones, with some missing. The V and J calls and clone size are taken from that table; D and trimming were inferred from the DNA. The sample carries tens of thousands of clones, about nine tenths recorded once. There are a few counts of this clone. The V gene lost 5 bases and the J gene lost 6 bases, with 16 bases spanning the gap. Germline CDR1 and CDR2: MDHEN and SYDVKM. This CDR3 spans 14 amino acids.

The sequence came from a human donor in a cohort sampled during active COVID-19. The chain employs TRBV28 and TRBJ1-1; no clear D. What was sequenced was peripheral blood. CDR3 coding DNA: TGTGCCAGCAGTCCCCCCGGAAGGGAGGCTGAAGCTTTCTTT. Translation gives CASSPPGREAEAFF.